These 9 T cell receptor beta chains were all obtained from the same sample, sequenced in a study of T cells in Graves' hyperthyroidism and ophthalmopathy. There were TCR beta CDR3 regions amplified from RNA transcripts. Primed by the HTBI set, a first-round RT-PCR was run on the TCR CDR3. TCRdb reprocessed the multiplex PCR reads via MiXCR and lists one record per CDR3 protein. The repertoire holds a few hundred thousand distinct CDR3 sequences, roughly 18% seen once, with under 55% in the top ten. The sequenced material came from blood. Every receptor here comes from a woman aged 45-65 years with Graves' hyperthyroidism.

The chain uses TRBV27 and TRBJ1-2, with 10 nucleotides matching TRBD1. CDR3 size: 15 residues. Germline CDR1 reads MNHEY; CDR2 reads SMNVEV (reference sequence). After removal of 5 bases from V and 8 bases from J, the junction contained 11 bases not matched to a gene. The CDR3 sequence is CASSPSFGTGVGYTF. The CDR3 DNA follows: TGTGCCAGCAGTCCAAGTTTCGGGACAGGGGTGGGCTACACCTTC.

CDR3 loop: CASSPLLQATNEKLFF. CDR3 in DNA: TGTGCCAGCAGCCCCCTCCTCCAGGCAACTAATGAAAAACTGTTTTTT. V gene TRBV3-1 combines with J gene TRBJ1-4; D is undetermined. V was shortened by 4 bases and J by 0 bases, with 12 bases between the two germline ends. CDR3 length: 16 amino acids. From germline, CDR1 is LGHDT and CDR2 YNNKEL (reference sequence).

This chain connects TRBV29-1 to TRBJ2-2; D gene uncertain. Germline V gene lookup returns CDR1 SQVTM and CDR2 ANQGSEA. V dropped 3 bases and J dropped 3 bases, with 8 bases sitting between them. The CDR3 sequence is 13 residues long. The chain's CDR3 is CSVEERHTGELFF. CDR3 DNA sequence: TGCAGCGTTGAGGAACGGCACACCGGGGAGCTGTTTTTT.

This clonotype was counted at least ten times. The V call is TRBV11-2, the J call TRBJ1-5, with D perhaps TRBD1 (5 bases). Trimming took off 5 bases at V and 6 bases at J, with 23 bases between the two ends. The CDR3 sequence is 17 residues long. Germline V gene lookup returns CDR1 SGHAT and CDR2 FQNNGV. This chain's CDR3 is CASSPTESTVIGQPQHF. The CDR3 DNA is TGTGCCAGCAGCCCCACCGAGTCGACAGTGATCGGTCAGCCCCAGCATTTT.

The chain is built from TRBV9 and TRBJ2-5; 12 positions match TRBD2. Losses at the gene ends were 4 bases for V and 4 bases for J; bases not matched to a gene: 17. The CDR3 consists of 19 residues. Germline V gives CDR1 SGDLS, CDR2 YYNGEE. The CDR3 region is CASSLVLTDQLAGGETQYF. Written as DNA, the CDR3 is TGTGCCAGCAGCTTAGTTCTTACCGACCAACTAGCGGGAGGAGAGACCCAGTACTTC.

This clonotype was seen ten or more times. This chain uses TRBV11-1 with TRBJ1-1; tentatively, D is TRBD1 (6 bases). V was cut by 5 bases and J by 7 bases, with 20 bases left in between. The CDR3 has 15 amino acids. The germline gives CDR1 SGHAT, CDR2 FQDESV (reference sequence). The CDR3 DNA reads TGTGCCAGCAGCAGACGGATTGGACAGACCATTGAAGCTTTCTTT. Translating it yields CASSRRIGQTIEAFF.

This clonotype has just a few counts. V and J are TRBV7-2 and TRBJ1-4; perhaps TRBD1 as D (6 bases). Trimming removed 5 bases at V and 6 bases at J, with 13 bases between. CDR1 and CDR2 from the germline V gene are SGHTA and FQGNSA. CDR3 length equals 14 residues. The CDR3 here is CASSITGYDEKLFF. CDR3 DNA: TGTGCCAGCAGCATAACAGGGTACGATGAAAAACTGTTTTTT.

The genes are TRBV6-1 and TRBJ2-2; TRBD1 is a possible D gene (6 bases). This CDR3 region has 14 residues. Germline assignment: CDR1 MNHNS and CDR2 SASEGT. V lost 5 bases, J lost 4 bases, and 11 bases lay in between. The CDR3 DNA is TGTGCCAGCAGTAACAGCAGGGGCACCGGGGAGCTGTTTTTT. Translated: CASSNSRGTGELFF.

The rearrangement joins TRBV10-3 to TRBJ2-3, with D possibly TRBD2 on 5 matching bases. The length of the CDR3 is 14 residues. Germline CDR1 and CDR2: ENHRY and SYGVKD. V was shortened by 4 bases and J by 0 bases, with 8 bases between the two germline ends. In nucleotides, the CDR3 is TGTGCCATCAGTGCAACGGGGAGCACAGATACGCAGTATTTT. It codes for CAISATGSTDTQYF.